This is a list of T cell receptor beta chains from one sample in a study of control samples from healthy donors and cancer patients. The data were produced by immunoSEQ multiplex PCR, yet TCRdb's version contains in-frame clones alone and is incomplete. The sample lists over 150,000 clones; roughly 92% were seen once. The specimen sequenced was blood. These receptors came from a man between 25 and 39 years old in good health. Both conserved end residues are part of each CDR3. D genes are given only for firm matches.

j_call d_call v_call cdr3_nt cdr3_aa
TRBJ1-1 - TRBV29-1 TGCAGCGTTCATGGGGCTGAAGCTTTCTTT CSVHGAEAFF
TRBJ2-1 TRBD1 TRBV3-1/TRBV3-2 TGTGCCAGCAGCCAAGAGCCATACAGGGGTATGAATGAGCAGTTCTTC CASSQEPYRGMNEQFF
TRBJ1-2 TRBD1 TRBV10-3 TGTGCCATTACAGGGGATTTTGGCTACACCTTC CAITGDFGYTF
TRBJ2-3 - TRBV27 TGTGCCAGCAGTTTCGGACAGCATAGGGCAGATACGCAGTATTTT CASSFGQHRADTQYF
TRBJ2-3 TRBD1 TRBV7-9 TGTGCCAGCAGCTTAGTTACAGGGGGCGTCACAGATACGCAGTATTTT CASSLVTGGVTDTQYF
TRBJ2-3 TRBD2 TRBV11-2 TGTGCCAGCAGCTCCACTAGCGGGGGGGCTCGAGATACGCAGTATTTT CASSSTSGGARDTQYF
TRBJ2-1 - TRBV5-1 TGCGCCAGCAGCTTGGACATTAATGAGCAGTTCTTC CASSLDINEQFF
TRBJ2-1 TRBD1 TRBV6-5 TGTGCCAGCAGTAGGGGACAGGGCTACAATGAGCAGTTCTTC CASSRGQGYNEQFF
TRBJ1-3 - TRBV18 TGTGCCAGCTCACCACTGGGACACTCTGGAAACACCATATATTTT CASSPLGHSGNTIYF
TRBJ2-3 TRBD2 TRBV5-1 TGCGCCAGCAGCCCGGGGACTAGCGGGGGGCCGGTAGATACGCAGTATTTT CASSPGTSGGPVDTQYF
TRBJ1-6 - TRBV6-5 TGTGCCAGCAGCGTCGACAAAGGGTCCAATTCACCCCTCCACTTT CASSVDKGSNSPLHF
TRBJ1-5 - TRBV30 TGTGCCTGGAGTGGGCGGGGGGGATCAGCCCAGCATTTT CAWSGRGGSAQHF
TRBJ2-2 TRBD1 TRBV27 TGTGCCAGCAGTCCACGGACAGGGGTCGACACCGGGGAGCTGTTTTTT CASSPRTGVDTGELFF
TRBJ2-6 - TRBV27 TGTGCCAGCAGGAAGGGACTCTCAGTCTCTGGGGCCAACGTCCTGACTTTC CASRKGLSVSGANVLTF
TRBJ2-1 TRBD1 TRBV25-1 TGTGCCAGCAGTGCCGGCAGGGGGTCCTACAATGAGCAGTTCTTC CASSAGRGSYNEQFF
TRBJ2-3 - TRBV28 TGTGCCAGCAGCCCCTCGACGGTGATCACAGATACGCAGTATTTT CASSPSTVITDTQYF